Each of the 27 T cell receptor beta chains below was sequenced from the same sample in a study of beta chain features in type 1 diabetes. TCRB transcripts that were expressed got sequenced, as all of the isolated RNA had been reverse transcribed. Sequenced by immunoSEQ multiplex PCR; TCRdb stores in-frame clones only, minus some. The repertoire has under 400,000 clones, approximately 14% of them found once; the top ten carry over 5.5%. Sequenced sample: central memory CD4+ T cells from blood. Every receptor here comes from a man under 40 in good health.

The table lists this clone with a few counts. The V gene is TRBV4-3, the J gene TRBJ1-2, with 7 bases that match TRBD1. Germline loops: CDR1 LGHNA, CDR2 YSLEER. This CDR3 is built from 16 residues. The ends lost 0 bases at V and 2 bases at J; junction bases unmatched: 6. The CDR3 spells CASSQEATGHNYGYTF. The DNA for the CDR3 is TGCGCCAGCAGCCAAGAGGCGACAGGGCACAACTATGGCTACACCTTC.

The chain combines TRBV6-1 with TRBJ2-7; D not resolved. The CDR3 spans 12 residues. The ends were cut back, 3 bases at V and 3 bases at J, with 6 bases in the middle. Germline V gives CDR1 MNHNS, CDR2 SASEGT. The CDR3 loop reads CASSERGYEQYV. The CDR3 DNA reads as TGTGCCAGCAGTGAGAGAGGCTACGAGCAGTACGTC.

The V call is TRBV6-5, the J call TRBJ2-5, with TRBD1 matching over 9 bases. The trim removed 6 bases at V and 4 bases at J, leaving 6 bases unmatched. The CDR3 loop spans 14 amino acids. The germline V gene has CDR1 MNHEY and CDR2 SVGAGI. The CDR3 region has the DNA TGTGCCAGCAGCCAGGGGACAGGGAGAGAGACCCAGTACTTC. Its protein product is CASSQGTGRETQYF.

The V and J genes are TRBV4-1 and TRBJ1-2, with D possibly TRBD1 on 6 matching bases. CDR1 is MGHRA and CDR2 is YSYEKL in the germline V gene. The CDR3 is made up of 14 amino acids. V lost 2 bases and J 8 bases, leaving 15 bases between the germline ends. The CDR3: CASSQPQGNQGYTF. The CDR3 nucleotides read TGCGCCAGCAGCCAACCGCAGGGGAACCAGGGCTACACCTTC.

The chain uses TRBV5-4 and TRBJ2-5; D is undetermined. The CDR3 is 13 amino acids. Germline V gene sequence: CDR1 SGHNT, CDR2 YYREEE (reference sequence). The V gene lost 4 bases and the J gene lost 2 bases, with 9 bases spanning the gap. CDR3 coding DNA: TGTGCCAGCAGCCCGCCGGGTCAAGAGACCCAGTACTTC. Translation: CASSPPGQETQYF.

J is TRBJ1-3 and V is TRBV7-8, with D maybe TRBD1 (6 bases). V gave up 4 bases and J gave up 0 bases, with 13 bases separating them. CDR1 and CDR2 from the germline V gene are SGHVS and FQNEAQ. CDR3 length: 16 amino acids. CDR3 nucleotides: TGTGCCAGCAGCTCCCACGGAGGGGGCTCTGGAAACACCATATATTTT. Translated, it gives CASSSHGGGSGNTIYF.

This clone was seen a few times. The chain is built from TRBV6-6 and TRBJ2-5; 7 nucleotides match TRBD1. Germline V gene data show CDR1 as MNHNY and CDR2 as SVGAGI (reference sequence). J lost 2 bases, V lost 5 bases, and 5 bases had no gene match. This CDR3 region has 14 residues. The CDR3: CASSQPGQQETQYF. In nucleotides, the CDR3 is TGTGCCAGCAGTCAACCGGGACAGCAAGAGACCCAGTACTTC.

V and J are TRBV5-4 and TRBJ2-1, with 9 bases matching TRBD2. Germline-derived CDR1 and CDR2 are SGHNT and YYREEE (reference sequence). V lost 0 bases to trimming and J lost 12 bases; unmatched junction nucleotides: 7. CDR3 length: 14 residues. Written as DNA, the CDR3 is TGTGCCAGCAGCTTGGTGGGCGGGGGGGCCGCGCAGTTCTTC. Protein sequence: CASSLVGGGAAQFF.

This clone was seen a handful of times. The CDR3: CASSYRRTANYGYTF. Written as DNA, the CDR3 is TGTGCCAGCAGCTACCGGCGGACAGCTAACTATGGCTACACCTTC. This chain connects TRBV6-1 to TRBJ1-2; D possibly corresponds to TRBD1 (6 bases). CDR1 and CDR2 from the germline V gene are MNHNS and SASEGT. This CDR3 has 15 amino acids. V was trimmed by 6 bases and J by 0 bases, leaving 14 bases between them.

This clone has a handful of counts. This chain uses TRBV5-4 with TRBJ1-1; D gene unclear. Looked up from germline, CDR1 is SGHNT and CDR2 is YYREEE (reference sequence). This CDR3 has 11 amino acids. Trimming stripped 1 base from V and 7 bases from J, with 5 bases between. CDR3 protein: CASSLRSEAFF. CDR3 DNA sequence: TGTGCCAGCAGCTTGCGCAGTGAAGCTTTCTTT.

This clone was seen more than once but under ten times. This sequence joins TRBV7-9 and TRBJ1-1, with D perhaps TRBD1 (5 bases). V was cut by 2 bases and J by 4 bases, with 17 bases left in between. Germline V gene sequence: CDR1 SEHNR, CDR2 FQNEAQ (reference sequence). The CDR3 sequence is 16 residues long. CDR3 protein: CASSLLGGTLGTEAFF. DNA of the CDR3: TGTGCCAGCAGCTTACTTGGTGGGACCCTGGGCACTGAAGCTTTCTTT. Supplemented by reference TRBV7-9 and TRBJ1-1, the full variable domain reads DTGVSQNPRHKITKRGQNVTFRCDPISEHNRLYWYRQTLGQGPEFLTYFQNEAQLEKSRLLSDRFSAERPKGSFSTLEIQRTEQGDSAMYLCASSLLGGTLGTEAFFGQGTRLTVV.

This clone was seen a few times. The chain employs TRBV7-9 and TRBJ1-6; D not resolved. The CDR3 has 15 residues. Trimming pared 10 bases from V and 0 bases from J, leaving 13 bases between. CDR1 and CDR2 (germline): SEHNR, FQNEAQ (reference sequence). CDR3 sequence (DNA): TGTGCCAACCCGGACTGGATCTCCTATAATTCACCCCTCCACTTT. Amino acid sequence: CANPDWISYNSPLHF. Filled out from reference TRBV7-9 and TRBJ1-6, the complete variable domain reads DTGVSQNPRHKITKRGQNVTFRCDPISEHNRLYWYRQTLGQGPEFLTYFQNEAQLEKSRLLSDRFSAERPKGSFSTLEIQRTEQGDSAMYLCANPDWISYNSPLHFGNGTRLTVT.

V is TRBV11-2 and J is TRBJ2-7, with 9 bases fitting TRBD1. Germline loops: CDR1 SGHAT, CDR2 FQNNGV. With V trimmed by 5 bases and J by 5 bases, 1 base remained unmatched. The CDR3 loop spans 12 amino acids. The CDR3 protein is CASSRDRDEQYV. The CDR3 nucleotides read TGTGCCAGCAGCAGGGACAGGGACGAGCAGTACGTC.

This clone appeared a few times. The gene calls are TRBV27 and TRBJ1-4; 8 bases are shared with TRBD1. The CDR3 sequence is 13 residues long. CDR1 MNHEY and CDR2 SMNVEV come from the germline V gene (reference sequence). V was pared by 8 bases and J by 5 bases, with 4 bases of the junction left unmatched. The CDR3 spells CASRTGLNEKLFF. The CDR3 DNA reads as TGTGCCAGCCGGACAGGGCTCAATGAAAAACTGTTTTTT.

Note on this clone: One end of the junction does not line up with germline, which may come from a read error. Other DNA sequences in the same sample also yield this CDR3. The rearrangement uses TRBV7-7 and TRBJ2-1, with 13 bases lining up with TRBD2. This CDR3 contains 15 residues. Looked up from germline, CDR1 is SSHAT and CDR2 is FNYEAQ (reference sequence). The DNA for the CDR3 is TGTGCTAGCAGCCCTGGACTAGCGGGAGTCAATGAGCAGTTCTTC. It codes for CASSPGLAGVNEQFF.

This chain uses TRBV6-6 with TRBJ2-7; D gene uncertain. CDR1 is MNHNY and CDR2 is SVGAGI in the germline V gene (reference sequence). Trimming removed 5 bases at V and 2 bases at J, with 7 bases between. The CDR3 loop spans 12 amino acids. CDR3 loop: CASSPKPYEQYF. DNA for the CDR3: TGTGCCAGCAGTCCTAAGCCCTACGAGCAGTACTTC.

The rearrangement joins TRBV7-6 to TRBJ2-5; D uncertain. In germline, CDR1 is SGHVS, CDR2 FNYEAQ. Trimming stripped 3 bases from V and 3 bases from J, with 5 bases between. This CDR3 is built from 12 residues. The CDR3 DNA sequence: TGTGCCAGCAGCTTGTCGGAAGAGACCCAGTACTTC. Its translation: CASSLSEETQYF.

Only a few counts were recorded for this clone. The chain has TRBV4-2 and TRBJ1-5; TRBD1 matches at 8 bases. With V trimmed by 1 base and J by 3 bases, 5 bases remained unmatched. CDR1 and CDR2 (germline): LGHNA, YNFKEQ. This CDR3 contains 16 residues. Here the CDR3 DNA reads TGTGCCAGCAGCCAAGCCGGACAGGGATACAATCAGCCCCAGCATTTT. Its translation is CASSQAGQGYNQPQHF.

This clone has more than one count but fewer than ten. This chain uses TRBV7-4 with TRBJ2-3, with D hard to call. V shed 5 bases and J shed 2 bases, with 17 bases lying between them. This CDR3 contains 16 residues. Germline values: CDR1 SGHVT, CDR2 SQSDAQ. The CDR3 DNA reads as TGTGCCAGCAGCCAACCCGGGTTTTCTGACACAGATACGCAGTATTTT. It yields the protein CASSQPGFSDTDTQYF.

Turning to this clone: Other DNA sequences in the same sample also yield this CDR3. The rearrangement uses TRBV4-3 and TRBJ2-1, with D maybe TRBD2 (5 bases). The CDR3 covers 14 residues. The V end was cut by 0 bases, the J end by 7 bases, with 10 bases between. Per the germline V gene, CDR1 is LGHNA and CDR2 is YSLEER. CDR3 in DNA: TGCGCCAGCAGCCAAGATCGGGCGGGTAATGAGCAGTTCTTC. Residues: CASSQDRAGNEQFF.

This chain connects TRBV4-3 to TRBJ1-3, with D possibly being TRBD1 (5 bases). Per the germline V gene, CDR1 is LGHNA and CDR2 is YSLEER. The CDR3 has 15 residues. Trimming cost V 0 bases and J 3 bases, with 9 bases left between them. The CDR3 coding sequence is TGCGCCAGCAGCCAAGAGCGGCAGGGTGGAAACACCATATATTTT. The encoded protein is CASSQERQGGNTIYF.

This clone has a count of ten or more. The chain employs TRBV6-6 and TRBJ2-2; D is ambiguous. The CDR3 length is 14 residues. The germline V gene has CDR1 MNHNY and CDR2 SVGAGI (reference sequence). Trimming shortened V by 7 bases and J by 5 bases, and 14 bases separated the two germline ends. CDR3 nucleotides: TGTGCCAGCATCCCCAACCCACGGACCGGGGAGCTGTTTTTT. This gives the protein CASIPNPRTGELFF.

This clone was seen a few times. V and J are TRBV11-3 and TRBJ2-3; possibly TRBD2 for D (5 bases). The CDR3 totals 16 residues. Germline V gene lookup returns CDR1 SGHNT and CDR2 YENEEA. The V end lost 6 bases, the J end lost 3 bases, and 19 bases lay between the germline ends. The CDR3 nucleotides read TGTGCCAGCAGGGAAAAGAGCCTTCGGGGAACAGATACGCAGTATTTT. This codes for CASREKSLRGTDTQYF. The full variable domain, in which reference TRBV11-3 and TRBJ2-3 provide the parts outside the CDR3, is EAGVVQSPRYKIIEKKQPVAFWCNPISGHNTLYWYLQNLGQGPELLIRYENEEAVDDSQLPKDRFSAERLKGVDSTLKIQPAELGDSAVYLCASREKSLRGTDTQYFGPGTRLTVL.

This clone was counted a few times. The chain joins TRBV14 to TRBJ1-5; D is uncertain. The germline CDR1 and CDR2 sequences are SGHDN and FVKESK. CDR3 length: 18 amino acids. Deletions cut 7 bases from V and 1 base from J, with 23 bases between. This chain's CDR3 is CASISQRQAEQSNQPQHF. For the CDR3, the DNA is TGTGCCAGCATCTCCCAACGGCAAGCGGAACAAAGCAATCAGCCCCAGCATTTT.

This chain joins TRBV5-6 and TRBJ2-5; the D gene is possibly TRBD1 (6 bases). V shed 3 bases and J shed 3 bases, with 21 bases lying between them. The CDR3 loop spans 17 amino acids. From germline, CDR1 is SGHDT and CDR2 YYEEEE. CDR3 region: CASSSPAKGRGKETQYF. CDR3 in DNA: TGTGCCAGCAGCTCCCCGGCCAAGGGCAGGGGAAAAGAGACCCAGTACTTC. Using reference TRBV5-6 and TRBJ2-5 for the parts outside the CDR3, the full variable domain is DAGVTQSPTHLIKTRGQQVTLRCSPKSGHDTVSWYQQALGQGPQFIFQYYEEEERQRGNFPDRFSGHQFPNYSSELNVNALLLGDSALYLCASSSPAKGRGKETQYFGPGTRLLVL.

This clone was seen repeatedly, ten times or more. The chain recombines TRBV28 with TRBJ1-5, with 8 bases that match TRBD1. The CDR3 is made up of 13 amino acids. The J segment lost 5 bases and the V segment lost 7 bases, leaving 4 bases of the junction unmatched. CDR1 and CDR2 (germline): MDHEN, SYDVKM. CDR3 nucleotide sequence: TGTGCCAGCACCAGGGGGCCAGATCAGCCCCAGCATTTT. Its translation: CASTRGPDQPQHF.

This clone was counted a few times. The chain employs TRBV5-1 and TRBJ2-5; D possibly corresponds to TRBD2 (7 bases). Between the trimmed V and J ends, which lost 4 bases and 5 bases, there was a span of 27 bases. The germline gives CDR1 SGHRS, CDR2 YFSETQ. This CDR3 comprises 18 residues. The chain's CDR3 is CASSPGGMSSGGGETQYF. The CDR3 DNA follows: TGCGCCAGCAGCCCGGGGGGCATGTCTAGCGGAGGCGGGGAGACCCAGTACTTC.